Given below is one TCR beta chain in context. Its antigen is undetermined. ViraFEST assay sequencing came after antigen-specific CD4+ T cells were expanded with viral peptide pools. With about ten days of culture completed, CD4+ T cells were isolated. People in the vaccine group had not been infected with SARS-CoV-2 before, and their nucleocapsid antibodies were negative. The data were obtained in a study of vaccination effects on CD4 cells after COVID-19. Study-wide findings and caveats: Late post-vaccination samples showed marked contraction of infection- and vaccine-induced clones.

This CDR3 is 13 amino acids long. V was pared by 6 bases and J by 11 bases, with 19 bases between. Some clones are missing from TCRdb's copy, which holds only in-frame ones; the method was immunoSEQ multiplex PCR. The sample has roughly 30,000 clones; about 80% are singletons. The sample in question was CD4+ T cells from PBMCs cultured with SARS-CoV-2 spike peptides, obtained before COVID-19 vaccination. V usage is TRBV12-3 or TRBV12-4 and J usage is TRBJ1-1; no reliable D call. This receptor was identified in a human donor who received a COVID-19 vaccine. CDR3 sequence reads: CASSRDTRSTAFF. The CDR3 nucleotides read TGTGCCAGCAGCCGTGACACTCGTTCCACGGCTTTCTTT.